Below, 9 T cell receptor beta chains from the same sample are listed, as sequenced in a study of shared T cell receptors in the human thymus. Here immunoSEQ multiplex PCR was the method, and the copy in TCRdb shows in-frame clones only, minus some. The repertoire holds almost 550,000 clones, with about four fifths as singletons. These records were also assigned to another study, of human thymus T cells.

Source material: thymocytes. All receptors come from a boy under two years old with a congenital heart defect.

Of note for this clone: Distinct nucleotide sequences in the sample also encode this CDR3. The J gene is TRBJ2-7, the V gene TRBV7-9, with 11 bases aligning to TRBD2. The CDR3 spans 15 residues. Germline loops: CDR1 SEHNR, CDR2 FQNEAQ (reference sequence). The trim removed 3 bases at V and 3 bases at J, leaving 4 bases unmatched. The DNA of the CDR3 is TGTGCCAGCAGCTTGGGACTAGCGGAATTCTACGAGCAGTACTTC. This sequence encodes CASSLGLAEFYEQYF. Full variable domain (remainder filled in from reference TRBV7-9 and TRBJ2-7): DTGVSQNPRHKITKRGQNVTFRCDPISEHNRLYWYRQTLGQGPEFLTYFQNEAQLEKSRLLSDRFSAERPKGSFSTLEIQRTEQGDSAMYLCASSLGLAEFYEQYFGPGTRLTVT.

The chain has TRBV5-5 and TRBJ1-2; 7 bases are a match to TRBD1. V shed 1 base and J 0 bases; nucleotides not matched to a gene: 9. This CDR3 has 17 amino acids. The germline gives CDR1 SGHKS, CDR2 YYEKEE (reference sequence). CDR3: CASSLSWAGGPNYGYTF. For the CDR3, the DNA is TGTGCCAGCAGCTTGTCATGGGCAGGGGGACCTAACTATGGCTACACCTTC.

The chain links TRBV19 to TRBJ2-1, with a possible D match to TRBD1 (6 bases). CDR1 is LNHDA, CDR2 SQIVND, per germline (reference sequence). The ends were cut back, 6 bases at V and 2 bases at J, with 20 bases in the middle. The CDR3 runs to 17 residues. The CDR3, as DNA: TGTGCCAGTAGCCGAAACAGGGCCGGTAGGACCTACAATGAGCAGTTCTTC. This sequence encodes CASSRNRAGRTYNEQFF.

The rearrangement uses TRBV7-2 and TRBJ1-5, with 10 bases fitting TRBD1. This CDR3 contains 16 residues. Germline loops: CDR1 SGHTA, CDR2 FQGNSA. Trimming took 4 bases from V and 0 from J; bases not matched to a gene: 3. The CDR3 DNA is TGTGCCAGCAGCTCAGGACAGGGGGGTAGCAATCAGCCCCAGCATTTT. This gives the protein CASSSGQGGSNQPQHF.

The chain has TRBV7-4 and TRBJ2-5; possible D gene TRBD2, 7 bases. This CDR3 has 15 residues. V was pared by 5 bases and J by 0 bases, with 13 bases between. Germline V CDR1 and CDR2: SGHVT, SQSDAQ. The CDR3 spells CASSLMRGHQETQYF. For the CDR3, the DNA is TGTGCCAGCAGCCTGATGCGGGGGCACCAAGAGACCCAGTACTTC.

The chain has TRBV10-3 and TRBJ2-1; 13 bases line up with TRBD2. V lost 3 bases, J lost 4 bases, and 6 bases stayed unmatched. The CDR3 is 17 amino acids. CDR1 is ENHRY, CDR2 SYGVKD, per germline. CDR3 coding DNA: TGTGCCATCAGTGACCCCGGGACTAGCGGGATTTACAATGAGCAGTTCTTC. Translated, it gives CAISDPGTSGIYNEQFF.

This chain links TRBV7-3 with TRBJ2-2; 12 bases align to TRBD2. This CDR3 has 17 amino acids. Germline assignment: CDR1 SGHTA and CDR2 FQGTGA. V shed 5 bases, J shed 6 bases, and the junction held 10 bases outside the gene matches. The DNA for the CDR3 is TGTGCCAGCAGCGCCCAGACTAGCGGGAGTAGCGCCGGGGAGCTGTTTTTT. Translating gives CASSAQTSGSSAGELFF.

The rearrangement links TRBV11-3 to TRBJ2-7; D perhaps matches TRBD1 (6 bases). Germline V gene lookup returns CDR1 SGHNT and CDR2 YENEEA. The CDR3 consists of 16 residues. V lost 1 base and J 0 bases, leaving 13 bases between the germline ends. This chain's CDR3 is CASSLVQGGFSYEQYF. The CDR3 DNA sequence: TGTGCCAGCAGCTTAGTACAGGGCGGATTCTCCTACGAGCAGTACTTC.

The CDR3 DNA sequence: TGTGCCAGTATTTCCTCGGACAGGCAATATGGCTACACCTTC. It encodes CASISSDRQYGYTF. The gene calls are TRBV19 and TRBJ1-2, with 7 nucleotides matching TRBD1. The CDR3 length is 14 residues. Germline CDR1 and CDR2: LNHDA and SQIVND (reference sequence). V trimming: 7 bases; J trimming: 5 bases; junction bases outside the gene matches: 10.